This TCR beta chain was profiled in a study of T-cell reconstitution after alpha-beta-depleted transplantation in children. As it was prepared, the TCRbeta library received unique molecular identifiers. TCRdb reprocessed the PCR reads via MiXCR and lists one record per CDR3 protein. Among nearly 350,000 distinct CDR3 sequences listed, roughly 15% were seen once. V trimming: 7 bases; J trimming: 3 bases; junction bases outside the gene matches: 3. In germline, CDR1 is LNHDA, CDR2 SQIVND (reference sequence). The CDR3 consists of 13 residues. In this sample, this clonotype turned up a few times. Its specificity is unknown. Study-level points and caveats: Certain patients had high TCRbeta diversity at day 60, and it came from recipient T cells and thymic progenitors that survived.

The material sequenced was PBMCs, mostly from graft donor cells, taken 360 days after TCRalphabeta/CD19-depleted stem cell transplant. The TCR was taken from a male patient aged 2 to 9 who had a stem cell transplant for acute lymphoblastic leukemia, so the T cells may come from the graft donor. V usage is TRBV19 and J usage is TRBJ2-1; 7 bases fit TRBD2. DNA of the CDR3: TGTGCCAGTAAGAGGGACTACTACAATGAGCAGTTCTTC. Encoded protein: CASKRDYYNEQFF.